A single sample gave rise to the 11 T cell receptor beta chains below, sequenced in a study of blood T cell repertoires in COVID-19. Method: immunoSEQ multiplex PCR; TCRdb's copy keeps in-frame clones and lacks some. The table shows roughly 220,000 clones, with 70% to 90% occurring only once. The material sequenced was PBMCs or T cells enriched from blood (not recorded which). The origin of the receptors is a woman aged 45-59 years with acute COVID-19.

V gene TRBV5-5 combines with J gene TRBJ1-6; 9 nucleotides align to TRBD1. J was trimmed by 5 bases and V by 0 bases; bases with no gene match: 3. The CDR3 is 16 amino acids. Germline values: CDR1 SGHKS, CDR2 YYEKEE (reference sequence). CDR3 sequence: CASSLGDRANNSPLHF. The CDR3 DNA reads TGTGCCAGCAGCTTGGGGGACAGGGCTAATAATTCACCCCTCCACTTT.

J is TRBJ2-3 and V is TRBV29-1; the match to TRBD2 covers 13 bases. Germline trimming cut 7 bases from V and 0 bases from J; bases unmatched to any gene: 7. The V gene's germline CDR1 is SQVTM and CDR2 ANQGSEA. CDR3 size: 16 residues. In DNA form, the CDR3 reads TGCAGCGCGGTGGGACTAGCGGGACTTAGCACAGATACGCAGTATTTT. Protein sequence: CSAVGLAGLSTDTQYF.

This clone was observed a single time. This sequence joins TRBV18 and TRBJ1-1; D unresolved. Trimming left V 3 bases short and J 3 bases short, with 11 bases between. Looked up from germline, CDR1 is KGHSH and CDR2 is LQKENI. The CDR3 has 14 amino acids. The DNA for the CDR3 is TGTGCCAGCTCACCGAGTTATCGGGACACTGAAGCTTTCTTT. Its protein is CASSPSYRDTEAFF. Variable domain in full (rest from reference TRBV18 and TRBJ1-1): NAGVMQNPRHLVRRRGQEARLRCSPMKGHSHVYWYRQLPEEGLKFMVYLQKENIIDESGMPKERFSAEFPKEGPSILRIQQVVRGDSAAYFCASSPSYRDTEAFFGQGTRLTVV.

The V call is TRBV12-3 or TRBV12-4, the J call TRBJ2-5; D not resolved. Between the trimmed V and J ends, which lost 3 bases and 5 bases, there was a span of 10 bases. This CDR3 is 13 amino acids long. This chain's CDR3 is CASSFLVMETQYF. CDR3 nucleotide sequence: TGTGCCAGCAGTTTCCTAGTGATGGAGACCCAGTACTTC.

V and J are TRBV7-9 and TRBJ1-2; D is undetermined. Germline V gene data show CDR1 as SEHNR and CDR2 as FQNEAQ (reference sequence). The CDR3 sequence is 12 residues long. Trimming took 2 bases from V and 4 from J, leaving 5 bases between them. The CDR3 region has the DNA TGTGCCAGCAGCTTAATCTCCTATGGCTACACCTTC. This gives the protein CASSLISYGYTF.

The V gene is TRBV7-3, the J gene TRBJ2-1; D is undetermined. Germline V lookup: CDR1 SGHTA, CDR2 FQGTGA. The V and J ends lost 0 bases and 7 bases respectively, with 4 bases between them. This CDR3 spans 12 amino acids. CDR3 in amino acids: CASSLTQNEQFF. As DNA, the CDR3 is TGTGCCAGCAGCTTAACACAAAATGAGCAGTTCTTC.

This chain joins TRBV9 and TRBJ2-7; 8 bases match TRBD2. The V and J ends lost 0 bases and 5 bases, in that order; junction bases with no gene match: 7. The CDR3 totals 15 residues. Germline CDR1 reads SGDLS; CDR2 reads YYNGEE. CDR3 nucleotide sequence: TGTGCCAGCAGCGTAGCCGGAGCGGGAGTGGACGAGCAGTACTTC. Protein sequence: CASSVAGAGVDEQYF. Combining the CDR3 with reference TRBV9 and TRBJ2-7 gives the whole variable domain DSGVTQTPKHLITATGQRVTLRCSPRSGDLSVYWYQQSLDQGLQFLIQYYNGEERAKGNILERFSAQQFPDLHSELNLSSLELGDSALYFCASSVAGAGVDEQYFGPGTRLTVT.

This chain connects TRBV19 to TRBJ1-1, with 8 bases aligning to TRBD1. CDR1 and CDR2 from the germline V gene are LNHDA and SQIVND (reference sequence). CDR3 size: 15 residues. V was pared by 7 bases and J by 9 bases, with 16 bases of the junction left unmatched. The DNA for the CDR3 is TGTGCCAGTATTGAACCCGGGACAGGAAGATCTAAAGCTTTCTTT. Translation gives CASIEPGTGRSKAFF.

The CDR3 spells CASSFRQDSEQYF. CDR3 DNA sequence: TGTGCCAGCAGCTTTCGACAAGACAGTGAGCAGTACTTC. V and J are TRBV7-3 and TRBJ2-7; maybe TRBD1 (5 bases). Per germline, CDR1 SGHTA and CDR2 FQGTGA. Trimming pared 3 bases from V and 7 bases from J, leaving 13 bases between. The CDR3 covers 13 residues.

The chain combines TRBV5-1 with TRBJ2-7; D might be TRBD1 (5 bases). CDR1 is SGHRS and CDR2 is YFSETQ in the germline V gene. Trimming cost V 1 base and J 0 bases, with 11 bases left between them. This CDR3 is 15 amino acids long. The CDR3 sequence: CASSLLSGYSYEQYF. CDR3 DNA sequence: TGCGCCAGCAGCTTGTTATCAGGGTACTCCTACGAGCAGTACTTC.

The V and J genes are TRBV12-3 or TRBV12-4 and TRBJ2-5; tentatively, D is TRBD2 (6 bases). V was pared by 5 bases and J by 1 base, with 8 bases between. The CDR3 has 13 residues. CDR3: CASSRDFQETQYF. For the CDR3, the DNA is TGTGCCAGCAGTCGGGACTTCCAAGAGACCCAGTACTTC.